This TCR beta chain stems from a study of T cells in localized non-small cell lung cancer. This CDR3 has 14 residues. Germline assignment: CDR1 SEHNR and CDR2 FQNEAQ (reference sequence). Trimming stripped 3 bases from V and 2 bases from J, with 11 bases between. Generated by immunoSEQ multiplex PCR, the TCRdb table keeps only in-frame clones and is missing some. The repertoire consists of roughly 25,000 clones, with more than 65% occurring once and the leading ten covering more than 4.5%. This clone has only a few counts. Its target is unknown. Study-level points and caveats: Uninvolved adjacent lung had higher T cell clonality than tumor and all other tissues.

The chain recombines TRBV7-9 with TRBJ2-7; TRBD1 might be the D (6 bases). This material consisted of PBMCs, taken before any cancer treatment. This clonotype originated in a man aged 35 to 69 with stage II lung adenocarcinoma. The CDR3 is CASSLGTHTYEQYF. For the CDR3, the DNA is TGTGCCAGCAGCTTGGGGACACACACCTACGAGCAGTACTTC. The full variable domain, completed using reference TRBV7-9 and TRBJ2-7, is DTGVSQNPRHKITKRGQNVTFRCDPISEHNRLYWYRQTLGQGPEFLTYFQNEAQLEKSRLLSDRFSAERPKGSFSTLEIQRTEQGDSAMYLCASSLGTHTYEQYFGPGTRLTVT.